This note documents a single T cell receptor (beta chain) sequence. What it binds is unknown. At one boundary the junction diverges from the germline segment, which might be a read error. CDR1 and CDR2 (germline): MNHNS, SASEGT. There are 15 residues in the CDR3. The data were taken from a study of spatial heterogeneity in lung cancer. Regarding the study as a whole: Tracking of tumor mutation counts was seen in expanded intratumoral alpha and beta TCR counts. Ubiquitous and regional nonsynonymous mutations were each tracked by the matching count of ubiquitous or regional expanded TCRs.

Time point noted: sample taken at primary tumor resection. Sequencing covered unsorted whole RNA taken from tumor, nontumor lung or frozen PBMC. MiXCR, run by TCRdb on the 5' RACE reads, gives a single entry per CDR3 protein. The sample carries about 6,000 distinct CDR3 sequences, approximately 14% recorded once. This clonotype originated in a male donor with early-stage non-small cell lung cancer. Sequenced material: lung tumor tissue, taken at surgery. This chain uses TRBV6-1 with TRBJ2-3; TRBD2 matches 7 bases. CDR3 bases: TGTGCCAGCAGCCGAGAAGCGGGACTCACATATACGCAGTATTTT. It specifies CASSREAGLTYTQYF.